These T cell receptor beta chains were read from a single sample in a study of shared clonotypes between healthy human individuals. The protocol was immunoSEQ multiplex PCR, while the TCRdb copy is restricted to in-frame clones and leaves out a portion. The table includes 1.5 million to 2.5 million clones, roughly 94% detected once. Sequencing input: naive CD8+ T cells sorted from blood. These receptors all stem from a man between 18 and 29 years old in good health. Each CDR3 is given with its conserved first and last residue. Each record gives: clone size, D gene, V gene, J gene, CDR3 protein, CDR3 DNA. A D gene is named only where the DNA matches it firmly. The listing skips clone size in some rows; elsewhere it reads once, few, many or a size class.

NA	TRBD2	TRBV10-1	TRBJ2-7	CASLRLAGRPIQSYEQYF	TGCGCCAGCCTAAGGCTAGCGGGACGACCGATTCAAAGCTACGAGCAGTACTTC
NA	NA	TRBV27	TRBJ1-1	CASSWLMNTEAFF	TGTGCCAGCAGTTGGCTTATGAACACTGAAGCTTTCTTT
NA	NA	TRBV10-2	TRBJ2-5	CASSVSGPTETQYF	TGCGCCAGCAGTGTATCAGGGCCCACAGAGACCCAGTACTTC
once	NA	TRBV19	TRBJ1-5	CASTEGGYSNQPQHF	TGTGCCAGTACTGAGGGGGGATATAGCAATCAGCCCCAGCATTTT
NA	NA	TRBV2	TRBJ1-1	CASRGEQGTEAFF	TGTGCCAGCAGAGGGGAACAGGGAACTGAAGCTTTCTTT
NA	TRBD1	TRBV7-9	TRBJ1-5	CASSLGDRVGNQPQHF	TGTGCCAGCAGCTTAGGGGACAGGGTTGGCAATCAGCCCCAGCATTTT
NA	TRBD1	TRBV13	TRBJ2-1	CASSFLDREYNEQFF	TGTGCCAGCAGCTTCCTGGACAGGGAATACAATGAGCAGTTCTTC
NA	NA	TRBV2	TRBJ2-2	CASSEVYATGVNTGELFF	TGTGCCAGCAGTGAAGTTTACGCGACAGGAGTGAACACCGGGGAGCTGTTTTTT
NA	TRBD1	TRBV4-1	TRBJ1-1	CASSQVFGQGGGTEAFF	TGCGCCAGCAGCCAAGTCTTCGGACAGGGGGGAGGCACTGAAGCTTTCTTT
NA	NA	TRBV6-5	TRBJ2-3	CASSYSPGRSTDTQYF	TGTGCCAGCAGTTACTCTCCAGGGAGAAGCACAGATACGCAGTATTTT
NA	NA	TRBV28	TRBJ1-6	CASGGTAGAGSPLHF	TGTGCCAGCGGGGGGACCGCAGGGGCAGGTTCACCCCTCCACTTT
NA	NA	TRBV28	TRBJ1-3	CASSLVSSSGNTIYF	TGTGCCAGCAGTTTAGTATCGAGCTCTGGAAACACCATATATTTT
NA	NA	TRBV7-9	TRBJ1-1	CASSTPGVPAEAFF	TGTGCCAGCAGCACCCCGGGGGTTCCCGCTGAAGCTTTCTTT
NA	TRBD1	TRBV19	TRBJ1-5	CASNIRDSGQPQHF	TGTGCCAGTAACATCCGGGACAGCGGCCAGCCCCAGCATTTT
NA	TRBD1	TRBV15	TRBJ1-2	CATSTDRGFSAAGYTF	TGTGCCACCAGCACAGACAGGGGGTTTAGCGCTGCTGGCTACACCTTC
NA	NA	TRBV28	TRBJ2-7	CASSFSIREQYF	TGTGCCAGCAGTTTTTCCATTCGAGAGCAGTACTTC
once	TRBD1	TRBV4-3	TRBJ1-2	CASSRGEGQHNGYTF	TGCGCCAGCAGCCGGGGAGAGGGACAGCACAATGGCTACACCTTC
once	NA	TRBV28	TRBJ1-5	CASSFPAGTPYSNQPQHF	TGTGCCAGCAGTTTCCCCGCGGGGACACCTTATAGCAATCAGCCCCAGCATTTT
once	TRBD1	TRBV6-1	TRBJ2-7	CASSSGTGVSYEQYF	TGTGCCAGCAGTTCCGGGACAGGGGTGTCGTACGAGCAGTACTTC
NA	TRBD1	TRBV7-9	TRBJ2-3	CASSADRDSTDTQYF	TGTGCCAGCAGCGCCGACAGGGATAGCACAGATACGCAGTATTTT
NA	NA	TRBV4-3	TRBJ2-3	CASSQDDERTDTQYF	TGCGCCAGCAGCCAAGACGACGAGCGGACAGATACGCAGTATTTT
NA	NA	TRBV27	TRBJ2-1	CASSPHTGVDEQFF	TGTGCCAGCAGTCCGCACACCGGTGTGGATGAGCAGTTCTTC
NA	TRBD2	TRBV10-2	TRBJ2-5	CAIRASGSLAETQYF	TGCGCCATCCGAGCTAGCGGGAGTTTGGCGGAGACCCAGTACTTC
few	TRBD1	TRBV19	TRBJ1-3	CASRDRGNTGNTIYF	TGTGCCAGTCGGGACAGGGGGAACACTGGAAACACCATATATTTT
NA	NA	TRBV28	TRBJ1-6	CASSSEVVGWDSPLHF	TGTGCCAGCAGTTCTGAGGTGGTGGGTTGGGATTCACCCCTCCACTTT
once	TRBD1	TRBV2	TRBJ2-2	CASRPGTGATGELFF	TGTGCCAGCAGGCCCGGGACAGGGGCGACCGGGGAGCTGTTTTTT
NA	TRBD2	TRBV7-2	TRBJ2-7	CASSAAGTSGHEQYF	TGTGCCAGCAGCGCCGCCGGGACTAGCGGCCACGAGCAGTACTTC
NA	NA	TRBV9	TRBJ1-4	CASSPVSGEKLFF	TGTGCCAGCAGTCCCGTCAGTGGTGAAAAACTGTTTTTT
NA	NA	TRBV4-1	TRBJ1-5	CASSHKTFSNQPQHF	TGCGCCAGCAGCCACAAGACGTTTAGCAATCAGCCCCAGCATTTT
NA	NA	TRBV5-5	TRBJ1-1	CASSLVWGRGAEAFF	TGTGCCAGCAGCTTGGTTTGGGGTAGGGGCGCTGAAGCTTTCTTT
NA	TRBD2	TRBV29-1	TRBJ2-7	CSALAPRTAGGTDEQYF	TGCAGCGCCTTAGCGCCAAGGACCGCGGGGGGAACGGACGAGCAGTACTTC
NA	NA	TRBV27	TRBJ2-2	CASSASSGEGSTGELFF	TGTGCCAGCAGTGCTTCTAGTGGGGAAGGGAGCACCGGGGAGCTGTTTTTT
once	TRBD2	TRBV7-6	TRBJ2-5	CASSSTAGRRAVQETQYF	TGTGCCAGCAGCTCTACAGCGGGAAGGAGGGCAGTGCAAGAGACCCAGTACTTC
NA	NA	TRBV4-3	TRBJ2-3	CASSQEWSGSYTDTQYF	TGCGCCAGCAGCCAAGAATGGAGCGGTTCATACACAGATACGCAGTATTTT
NA	NA	TRBV5-4	TRBJ2-3	CASNRWGSDTQYF	TGTGCCAGCAATAGATGGGGAAGCGATACGCAGTATTTT
NA	NA	TRBV4-1	TRBJ2-1	CASSQRIQQSYNEQFF	TGCGCCAGCAGCCAAAGGATACAGCAATCCTACAATGAGCAGTTCTTC
NA	NA	TRBV30	TRBJ1-1	CAGWGRETEAFF	TGTGCCGGTTGGGGGCGCGAAACTGAAGCTTTCTTT
NA	TRBD2	TRBV30	TRBJ2-3	CAWSVPLAGGSLEDDGTDTQYF	TGTGCCTGGAGTGTACCACTAGCGGGAGGATCCTTAGAAGATGATGGCACAGATACGCAGTATTTT
NA	NA	TRBV5-6	TRBJ2-1	CASTLRGAPYNEQFF	TGTGCCAGCACCTTACGGGGGGCTCCTTACAATGAGCAGTTCTTC
NA	NA	TRBV4-1	TRBJ1-5	CASSQDKPEVMDYSNQPQHF	TGCGCCAGCAGCCAAGACAAGCCCGAAGTAATGGATTATAGCAATCAGCCCCAGCATTTT
NA	NA	TRBV19	TRBJ1-2	CASSLTGQLSGYTF	TGTGCCAGCAGTCTTACGGGCCAATTATCTGGCTACACCTTC
NA	NA	TRBV27	TRBJ1-1	CASSPDGEENTEAFF	TGTGCCAGCAGTCCGGACGGGGAGGAGAACACTGAAGCTTTCTTT